Below, 14 T cell receptor beta chains from the same sample are listed, as sequenced in a study of radiotherapy plus CTLA-4 blockade in lung cancer. Here immunoSEQ multiplex PCR was the method, and the copy in TCRdb shows in-frame clones only, minus some. This sample has around 37,000 clones; 70% to 75% occur once, and the top ten carry roughly 15%. This sample comprised peripheral blood, obtained from a patient treated with radiotherapy plus ipilimumab. Receptors were obtained from a human donor with non-small cell lung cancer that progressed on radiotherapy plus ipilimumab.

This clone was recorded a few times. The rearrangement links TRBV7-9 to TRBJ2-3, with D possibly matching TRBD2 (6 bases). Per germline, CDR1 SEHNR and CDR2 FQNEAQ (reference sequence). The CDR3 runs 14 residues. V lost 7 bases and J lost 6, with 17 bases in between. Here the CDR3 reads CASTQSEEGDTQYF. CDR3 coding DNA: TGTGCCAGCACCCAATCGGAGGAGGGTGATACGCAGTATTTT.

This clone was counted a few times. The chain recombines TRBV6-1 with TRBJ2-2, with D perhaps matching TRBD2 (5 bases). In germline, CDR1 is MNHNS, CDR2 SASEGT. V shed 10 bases and J shed 6 bases, with 15 bases lying between them. The length of the CDR3 is 13 residues. CDR3 protein: CATEGSDPGELFF. CDR3 coding DNA: TGTGCCACCGAGGGTAGCGACCCCGGGGAGCTGTTTTTT.

The chain carries TRBV11-2 and TRBJ2-5; D remains ambiguous. This CDR3 comprises 13 residues. Germline CDR1 SGHAT, CDR2 FQNNGV. V dropped 5 bases and J dropped 3 bases, with 10 bases sitting between them. CDR3 bases: TGTGCCAGCAGCAAAGCTGTAGAAGAGACCCAGTACTTC. Its translation: CASSKAVEETQYF. Supplemented by reference TRBV11-2 and TRBJ2-5, the full variable domain reads EAGVAQSPRYKIIEKRQSVAFWCNPISGHATLYWYQQILGQGPKLLIQFQNNGVVDDSQLPKDRFSAERLKGVDSTLKIQPAKLEDSAVYLCASSKAVEETQYFGPGTRLLVL.

The gene calls are TRBV7-2 and TRBJ1-5; maybe TRBD1 (6 bases). CDR1 and CDR2 from the germline V gene are SGHTA and FQGNSA. V gave up 5 bases and J gave up 2 bases, with 13 bases separating them. The CDR3 totals 15 residues. CDR3 sequence: CASSPGAGGNQPQHF. The CDR3 nucleotides read TGTGCCAGCAGCCCCGGGGCAGGGGGCAATCAGCCCCAGCATTTT.

The J gene is TRBJ1-6, the V gene TRBV11-2, with a tentative D call TRBD1 (5 bases). Germline V gene data show CDR1 as SGHAT and CDR2 as FQNNGV. V gave up 5 bases and J gave up 13 bases, with 18 bases separating them. The CDR3 totals 14 residues. The CDR3 spells CASSEGLPVSPLHF. The DNA for the CDR3 is TGTGCCAGCAGCGAGGGACTGCCGGTGTCCCCCCTCCACTTT.

V is TRBV29-1 and J is TRBJ2-5; D might be TRBD2 (6 bases). The germline gives CDR1 SQVTM, CDR2 ANQGSEA. The CDR3 is 16 residues long. V was shortened by 0 bases and J by 0 bases, with 14 bases between the two germline ends. The CDR3 bases are TGCAGCGTTGAAGATGTGGAGGGTTCGTACCAAGAGACCCAGTACTTC. It encodes CSVEDVEGSYQETQYF.

There are a few counts of this clone. V gene TRBV19 combines with J gene TRBJ2-2, with no clear D. Germline V gene data show CDR1 as LNHDA and CDR2 as SQIVND (reference sequence). The length of the CDR3 is 14 residues. Trimming pared 6 bases from V and 3 bases from J, leaving 11 bases between. DNA of the CDR3: TGTGCCAGTAGATTCACCTGGGACACCGGGGAGCTGTTTTTT. It encodes CASRFTWDTGELFF.

This chain links TRBV2 with TRBJ1-2; D may be TRBD1 (6 bases). The V gene's germline CDR1 is SNHLY and CDR2 FYNNEI. This CDR3 is 16 amino acids long. The V end lost 4 bases, the J end lost 8 bases, and 23 bases lay between the germline ends. The chain's CDR3 is CASSVGRQEGVGGYTF. The CDR3 DNA reads TGTGCCAGCAGTGTCGGACGGCAAGAGGGGGTAGGGGGCTACACCTTC.

The chain carries TRBV15 and TRBJ1-3; TRBD1 aligns across 12 bases. CDR1 is LNHNV and CDR2 is YYDKDF in the germline V gene (reference sequence). J gave up 3 bases and V 0 bases, and 6 bases lay outside the gene matches. The CDR3 is 18 amino acids. CDR3 DNA sequence: TGTGCCACCAGCAGAGATAGGGGACAGGGGGCCTATGGAAACACCATATATTTT. As protein: CATSRDRGQGAYGNTIYF.

This clone was counted only a few times. The chain uses TRBV14 and TRBJ2-7; D remains unclear. Trimming stripped 3 bases from V and 1 base from J, with 13 bases between. Germline V lookup: CDR1 SGHDN, CDR2 FVKESK. CDR3 size: 15 residues. The CDR3 DNA is TGTGCCAGCAGCCAGTCTTCCGGTACATCCTACGAGCAGTACTTC. Translation: CASSQSSGTSYEQYF.

The chain recombines TRBV5-4 with TRBJ2-5, with a possible D match to TRBD1 (5 bases). The J call may be faulty, since TRBJ2-7 better matches the DNA end. The CDR3 loop spans 17 amino acids. The germline V gene has CDR1 SGHNT and CDR2 YYREEE (reference sequence). The CDR3 region is CASSLGQGHPAGYEQYF. The CDR3 bases are TGTGCCAGCAGCTTGGGTCAGGGCCACCCGGCCGGCTACGAGCAGTACTTC.

This chain connects TRBV6-5 to TRBJ1-1; D ambiguous. V lost 2 bases and J 3 bases, leaving 10 bases between the germline ends. This CDR3 is 14 amino acids long. The germline CDR1 and CDR2 sequences are MNHEY and SVGAGI. The CDR3 sequence: CASSYNRKDTEAFF. The DNA of the CDR3 is TGTGCCAGCAGTTACAATCGGAAAGACACTGAAGCTTTCTTT.

This clone was observed a handful of times. The rearrangement uses TRBV5-1 and TRBJ2-7, with 7 bases fitting TRBD1. CDR1 and CDR2 (germline): SGHRS, YFSETQ. The CDR3 extends over 15 amino acids. Trimming at V came to 0 bases and at J to 3 bases, leaving 6 bases not matched to a gene. CDR3 nucleotide sequence: TGCGCCAGCAGCTTGGATCCGAGGGACAGCTACGAGCAGTACTTC. Amino acids: CASSLDPRDSYEQYF.

The V and J genes are TRBV4-3 and TRBJ2-3, with D tentatively TRBD2 (5 bases). CDR1 is LGHNA, CDR2 YSLEER, per germline. V shed 0 bases and J shed 2 bases, with 15 bases lying between them. This CDR3 is built from 17 residues. CDR3 loop: CASSQEYTGRDTDTQYF. CDR3 nucleotides: TGCGCCAGCAGCCAAGAGTACACTGGACGGGACACAGATACGCAGTATTTT.